The T cell receptor beta chain under discussion was sequenced for a study of T cell responses to AZD1222 COVID-19 vaccine. Study-wide results and caveats: White British donors predominated, females outnumbered males, and clonal diversity was possibly underestimated. It was only 6 or 7 AZD1222 recipients who were seropositive at baseline.

With respect to this clone: Its antigen is unidentified.

Sequencing was performed with immunoSEQ multiplex PCR; in TCRdb, only in-frame clones are kept and a portion is missing. The data show roughly 100,000 clones, with roughly 88% seen just once and 2% to 3% held by the top ten. V lost 5 bases to trimming and J lost 7 bases, with 21 bases between them. The CDR3 runs 15 residues. The germline V gene has CDR1 MNHEY and CDR2 SMNVEV (reference sequence). This material consisted of peripheral blood, taken on day 0 of AZD1222 vaccination. This sequence was found in an adult in good health. The rearrangement joins TRBV27 to TRBJ2-7; TRBD2 is a possible D gene (6 bases). This chain's CDR3 is CASSTPGLSAEEQYF. The CDR3 DNA is TGTGCCAGCAGTACTCCGGGACTTTCTGCCGAGGAGCAGTACTTC.